The rows below give T cell receptor beta chains drawn from one sample of a study of blood T cell repertoires in COVID-19. Using immunoSEQ multiplex PCR, the repertoire was profiled, and TCRdb retains in-frame clones only, with some absent. Among about 110,000 clones listed, around nine tenths were seen once. Sequenced: peripheral blood. These receptors originate from a middle-aged man with acute or convalescent COVID-19. CDR3s include the opening cysteine and the closing phenylalanine or tryptophan.

V gene: TRBV20-1
CDR3 protein: CSASMRDRGYNEQFF

V gene: TRBV18
CDR3 protein: CASSPPWTPLVQETQYF

V gene: TRBV18
CDR3 protein: CASSRTSGGDTQYF

V gene: TRBV5-5
CDR3 protein: CASSTRGADTQYF

V gene: TRBV19
CDR3 protein: CASSIYGGAQGQYF

V gene: TRBV12-3/TRBV12-4
CDR3 protein: CASSLSLAGELFF

V gene: TRBV19
CDR3 protein: CASSGRTANTGELFF

V gene: TRBV11-3
CDR3 protein: CASSWRGGDGYTF

V gene: TRBV29-1
CDR3 protein: CSVEDLGANVLTF

V gene: TRBV5-4
CDR3 protein: CASSLGLAGVETQYF

V gene: TRBV3-1/TRBV3-2
CDR3 protein: CASSQWTGYNEQFF

V gene: TRBV7-2
CDR3 protein: CASSLYPGSGNTIYF

V gene: TRBV7-3
CDR3 protein: CASSSDRGGYNEQFF

V gene: TRBV10-3
CDR3 protein: CAARGGYGYTF

V gene: TRBV6-5
CDR3 protein: CASDMPSYNEQFF

V gene: TRBV20-1
CDR3 protein: CSASPTGGADTQYF

V gene: TRBV6-6
CDR3 protein: CASSRRTGLGGSYNEQFF

V gene: TRBV15
CDR3 protein: CATSRASNQPQHF

V gene: TRBV18
CDR3 protein: CASSPNKNTGELFF

V gene: TRBV7-3
CDR3 protein: CASSKEGHYNEQFF

V gene: TRBV19
CDR3 protein: CASSIGGNRAGANVLTF

V gene: TRBV18
CDR3 protein: CASSLKTGDATGELFF

V gene: TRBV5-1
CDR3 protein: CASSGAVRGTGELFF

V gene: TRBV19
CDR3 protein: CASSSTLAASSYEQYF

V gene: TRBV6-1
CDR3 protein: CASSESGQPQHF

V gene: TRBV2
CDR3 protein: CATSRRGAWGYTF

V gene: TRBV7-6
CDR3 protein: CASSPKLADMNEQYF

V gene: TRBV4-3
CDR3 protein: CASSQDGFGGGGGISYNEQFF

V gene: TRBV25-1
CDR3 protein: CASTETRHNTGELFF

V gene: TRBV9
CDR3 protein: CASSEGAGGGETQYF

V gene: TRBV29-1
CDR3 protein: CSALLAGRVNEQFF

V gene: TRBV5-1
CDR3 protein: CASSLQGTYYEQYF

V gene: TRBV12-3/TRBV12-4
CDR3 protein: CASTQGRYGYTF

V gene: TRBV6-6
CDR3 protein: CASSYRQGIVTEAFF

V gene: TRBV5-6
CDR3 protein: CASRKTGDNEQFF

V gene: TRBV4-2
CDR3 protein: CASSQDQGSGGSYNEQFF

V gene: TRBV3-1/TRBV3-2
CDR3 protein: CASSRGHRNNEQFF

V gene: TRBV2
CDR3 protein: CASRASVLGNSPLHF

V gene: TRBV30
CDR3 protein: CAWRVGGARNIQYF

V gene: TRBV5-1
CDR3 protein: CASSSRVNTEAFF

V gene: TRBV28
CDR3 protein: CASSPGQGATYNSPLHF

V gene: TRBV18
CDR3 protein: CASSISGPRGSGNTIYF

V gene: TRBV3-1/TRBV3-2
CDR3 protein: CASSQDRLNSYGYTF

V gene: TRBV4-1
CDR3 protein: CASSRIGGQGLNTGELFF

V gene: TRBV5-1
CDR3 protein: CASSFQGDVEEKLFF

V gene: TRBV15
CDR3 protein: CATSRAGGPYEQYF

V gene: TRBV5-6
CDR3 protein: CASSLVGALNTEAFF

V gene: TRBV3-1/TRBV3-2
CDR3 protein: CASSSLRLAGWETQYF

V gene: TRBV5-1
CDR3 protein: CASGTSDTDTQYF

V gene: TRBV6-2/TRBV6-3
CDR3 protein: CASSYPQGEAVNQPQHF

V gene: TRBV30
CDR3 protein: CAWSGEDGETQYF